This T cell receptor beta chain derives from a study of blood T cell repertoires in COVID-19. Libraries were prepared by immunoSEQ multiplex PCR; TCRdb keeps only in-frame clonotypes and omits some of them. Seen here are a few hundred thousand clones, around 84% observed once, and the top ten hold approximately 2%. This CDR3 spans 15 amino acids. With 3 bases clipped from V and 8 bases from J, the junction kept 11 bases outside the gene matches. Germline CDR1 and CDR2: LGHNA and YSLEER. The origin of this receptor is a man aged 40-49 years who had recovered from COVID-19. The J gene is TRBJ1-2, the V gene TRBV4-3, with 8 bases identical to TRBD1. The specimen was peripheral blood. The CDR3 spells CASSQGQAAFFGYTF. In nucleotides, the CDR3 is TGCGCCAGCAGCCAGGGACAGGCGGCCTTCTTCGGCTACACCTTC.